A selection of T cell receptor beta chains follows, all from one sample in a study of cytomegalovirus exposure and HLA in healthy donors. Some clones are missing from TCRdb's copy, which holds only in-frame ones; the method was immunoSEQ multiplex PCR. The sample holds some 84,000 clones, about three quarters seen once. Sequencing used PBMCs. The receptors derive from a boy between 10 and 17 years old in good health and CMV-seronegative. The CDR3 runs from the conserved cysteine through the conserved F or W. Each record gives: J gene, CDR3 length, V gene, D gene, clone size, CDR3 protein, CDR3 DNA. D genes are given only for firm matches. Rows give clone size only sometimes, using once, few, many, or a class for an expanded clone.

j_gene: TRBJ2-2
len: 14
v_gene: TRBV29-1
d_gene: NA
abundance: once
CDR3aa: CSVEDKGEAGELFF
CDR3nt: TGCAGCGTTGAAGATAAAGGGGAAGCCGGGGAGCTGTTTTTT

j_gene: TRBJ2-3
len: 9
v_gene: TRBV27
d_gene: NA
abundance: NA
CDR3aa: CASIHYRPF
CDR3nt: TGTGCCAGCATCCACTACCGGCCTTTT

j_gene: TRBJ2-7
len: 13
v_gene: TRBV30
d_gene: NA
abundance: NA
CDR3aa: CAWNLGQPYEQYF
CDR3nt: TGTGCCTGGAATCTCGGACAGCCCTACGAGCAGTACTTC

j_gene: TRBJ2-7
len: 14
v_gene: TRBV6-6
d_gene: TRBD2
abundance: NA
CDR3aa: CASSPTSGIGEQYF
CDR3nt: TGTGCCAGCAGCCCTACTAGCGGGATAGGTGAGCAGTACTTC

j_gene: TRBJ1-5
len: 15
v_gene: TRBV21-1
d_gene: NA
abundance: NA
CDR3aa: CASSSGDGAPSTQHF
CDR3nt: TGTGCCAGCAGCTCGGGGGACGGGGCCCCTTCGACCCAGCATTTT

j_gene: TRBJ2-7
len: 14
v_gene: TRBV27
d_gene: TRBD2
abundance: NA
CDR3aa: CASSWASGSYEQYF
CDR3nt: TGTGCCAGCAGTTGGGCTAGCGGCTCCTACGAGCAGTACTTC

j_gene: TRBJ2-7
len: 13
v_gene: TRBV9
d_gene: NA
abundance: NA
CDR3aa: CASSPPSSYEQYF
CDR3nt: TGTGCCAGCAGCCCACCGAGCTCCTACGAGCAGTACTTC

j_gene: TRBJ1-3
len: 12
v_gene: TRBV27
d_gene: NA
abundance: NA
CDR3aa: CASRGAGNTIYF
CDR3nt: TGTGCCAGCAGAGGGGCCGGAAACACCATATATTTT

j_gene: TRBJ1-5
len: 14
v_gene: TRBV15
d_gene: NA
abundance: NA
CDR3aa: CATQHGQGNQPQHF
CDR3nt: TGTGCCACCCAGCACGGACAAGGCAATCAGCCCCAGCATTTT

j_gene: TRBJ2-7
len: 15
v_gene: TRBV27
d_gene: TRBD1
abundance: NA
CDR3aa: CATTSFGTGYLQQYF
CDR3nt: TGTGCCACCACATCTTTCGGGACAGGATATCTACAGCAGTACTTC

j_gene: TRBJ2-7
len: 15
v_gene: TRBV25-1
d_gene: TRBD1
abundance: NA
CDR3aa: CASSERTGGTYEQYF
CDR3nt: TGTGCCAGCAGTGAGAGGACAGGGGGGACCTACGAGCAGTACTTC

j_gene: TRBJ1-2
len: 13
v_gene: TRBV7-9
d_gene: NA
abundance: NA
CDR3aa: CASSHDSNHGYTF
CDR3nt: TGTGCCAGCAGCCACGACAGCAACCATGGCTACACCTTC

j_gene: TRBJ2-7
len: 12
v_gene: TRBV19
d_gene: NA
abundance: NA
CDR3aa: CASSINGYEQYF
CDR3nt: TGTGCCAGTAGTATAAACGGGTACGAGCAGTACTTC

j_gene: TRBJ2-5
len: 15
v_gene: TRBV5-1
d_gene: TRBD2
abundance: NA
CDR3aa: CASSPTRTSPGTQYF
CDR3nt: TGCGCCAGCAGCCCTACCCGGACTAGCCCCGGGACCCAGTACTTC

j_gene: TRBJ1-4
len: 14
v_gene: TRBV25-1
d_gene: NA
abundance: many
CDR3aa: CASSEYRVNEKLFF
CDR3nt: TGTGCCAGCAGTGAATACAGGGTAAATGAAAAACTGTTTTTT

j_gene: TRBJ2-5
len: 16
v_gene: TRBV4-1
d_gene: NA
abundance: NA
CDR3aa: CASSPPLGEREETQYF
CDR3nt: TGCGCCAGCAGCCCCCCCTTAGGGGAACGGGAAGAGACCCAGTACTTC

j_gene: TRBJ1-5
len: 13
v_gene: TRBV19
d_gene: TRBD1
abundance: NA
CDR3aa: CASSWTGGQPQHF
CDR3nt: TGTGCCAGTAGTTGGACAGGGGGTCAGCCCCAGCATTTT

j_gene: TRBJ1-1
len: 15
v_gene: TRBV30
d_gene: TRBD1
abundance: NA
CDR3aa: CACILATGTNTEAFF
CDR3nt: TGTGCCTGTATCTTGGCGACAGGGACGAACACTGAAGCTTTCTTT

j_gene: TRBJ2-7
len: 14
v_gene: TRBV7-8
d_gene: NA
abundance: NA
CDR3aa: CASSLGQGSHEQYF
CDR3nt: TGTGCCAGCAGCTTAGGGCAGGGGTCCCACGAGCAGTACTTC

j_gene: TRBJ1-4
len: 12
v_gene: TRBV28
d_gene: NA
abundance: few
CDR3aa: CASRSTNEKLFF
CDR3nt: TGTGCCAGCAGATCAACAAATGAAAAACTGTTTTTT

j_gene: TRBJ2-5
len: 14
v_gene: TRBV29-1
d_gene: TRBD2
abundance: once
CDR3aa: CSVAGTSGKETQYF
CDR3nt: TGCAGCGTAGCCGGGACTAGCGGAAAAGAGACCCAGTACTTC

j_gene: TRBJ1-5
len: 12
v_gene: TRBV27
d_gene: NA
abundance: few
CDR3aa: CASHSPNQPQHF
CDR3nt: TGTGCCAGCCACAGCCCCAATCAGCCCCAGCATTTT

j_gene: TRBJ2-2
len: 16
v_gene: TRBV4-2
d_gene: NA
abundance: NA
CDR3aa: CASSQIGGLGRRELFF
CDR3nt: TGTGCCAGCAGCCAGATAGGGGGTTTGGGCCGCCGGGAGCTGTTTTTT

j_gene: TRBJ2-1
len: 16
v_gene: TRBV28
d_gene: TRBD1
abundance: NA
CDR3aa: CASSWHGTGDYNEQFF
CDR3nt: TGTGCCAGCAGTTGGCACGGGACAGGGGATTACAATGAGCAGTTCTTC

j_gene: TRBJ2-1
len: 15
v_gene: TRBV2
d_gene: TRBD1
abundance: NA
CDR3aa: CASSPDRGLYNEQFF
CDR3nt: TGTGCCAGCAGTCCCGACAGGGGATTATACAATGAGCAGTTCTTC

j_gene: TRBJ1-1
len: 14
v_gene: TRBV13
d_gene: NA
abundance: NA
CDR3aa: CASSLERGNTEAFF
CDR3nt: TGTGCCAGCAGCTTAGAACGAGGGAACACTGAAGCTTTCTTT

j_gene: TRBJ1-1
len: 15
v_gene: TRBV4-3
d_gene: NA
abundance: NA
CDR3aa: CASSQEASGNTEAFF
CDR3nt: TGCGCCAGCAGCCAAGAGGCCAGCGGGAACACTGAAGCTTTCTTT

j_gene: TRBJ2-3
len: 13
v_gene: TRBV28
d_gene: NA
abundance: NA
CDR3aa: CASILAGTDTQYF
CDR3nt: TGTGCCAGCATCCTGGCGGGCACAGATACGCAGTATTTT

j_gene: TRBJ2-1
len: 14
v_gene: TRBV5-1
d_gene: TRBD2
abundance: NA
CDR3aa: CASSSGTSYNEQFF
CDR3nt: TGCGCCAGCAGCTCCGGGACTAGCTACAATGAGCAGTTCTTC

j_gene: TRBJ2-1
len: 17
v_gene: TRBV5-4
d_gene: TRBD2
abundance: NA
CDR3aa: CASSSPPAGVPSDEQFF
CDR3nt: TGTGCCAGCAGCTCACCCCCAGCGGGAGTCCCGAGCGATGAGCAGTTCTTC

j_gene: TRBJ1-2
len: 13
v_gene: TRBV25-1
d_gene: NA
abundance: NA
CDR3aa: CASSDREGYGYTF
CDR3nt: TGTGCCAGCAGTGACAGGGAAGGGTATGGCTACACCTTC

j_gene: TRBJ2-1
len: 14
v_gene: TRBV5-4
d_gene: TRBD2
abundance: NA
CDR3aa: CASSSVAGGNEQFF
CDR3nt: TGTGCCAGCAGCTCAGTAGCGGGAGGGAATGAGCAGTTCTTC

j_gene: TRBJ2-7
len: 14
v_gene: TRBV11-3
d_gene: TRBD1
abundance: NA
CDR3aa: CASSRTGGTMEQYF
CDR3nt: TGTGCCAGCAGCCGGACAGGGGGCACGATGGAGCAGTACTTC

j_gene: TRBJ2-1
len: 13
v_gene: TRBV7-2
d_gene: TRBD1
abundance: few
CDR3aa: CASSLDRLNEQFF
CDR3nt: TGTGCCAGCAGCTTGGACAGGCTAAATGAGCAGTTCTTC

j_gene: TRBJ2-1
len: 13
v_gene: TRBV7-3
d_gene: NA
abundance: NA
CDR3aa: CASSAGTYNEQFF
CDR3nt: TGTGCCAGCAGCGCCGGGACTTACAATGAGCAGTTCTTC

j_gene: TRBJ2-1
len: 16
v_gene: TRBV6-4
d_gene: NA
abundance: few
CDR3aa: CASSDSSAGAVNEQFF
CDR3nt: TGTGCCAGCAGTGACTCGAGTGCGGGGGCGGTCAATGAGCAGTTCTTC

j_gene: TRBJ2-7
len: 14
v_gene: TRBV30
d_gene: TRBD2
abundance: few
CDR3aa: CAWSVLAGVDEQYF
CDR3nt: TGTGCCTGGAGTGTATTAGCGGGAGTCGACGAGCAGTACTTC

j_gene: TRBJ1-5
len: 15
v_gene: TRBV10-3
d_gene: NA
abundance: NA
CDR3aa: CAISESAGANQPQHF
CDR3nt: TGTGCCATCAGTGAGTCGGCGGGGGCTAATCAGCCCCAGCATTTT

j_gene: TRBJ1-1
len: 12
v_gene: TRBV28
d_gene: TRBD1
abundance: NA
CDR3aa: CASRKGQTEAFF
CDR3nt: TGTGCCAGCAGGAAGGGACAGACTGAAGCTTTCTTT

j_gene: TRBJ2-7
len: 15
v_gene: TRBV28
d_gene: TRBD2
abundance: NA
CDR3aa: CASNPTSGNTYEQYF
CDR3nt: TGTGCCAGCAATCCGACTAGCGGCAATACCTACGAGCAGTACTTC

j_gene: TRBJ1-5
len: 14
v_gene: TRBV19
d_gene: NA
abundance: NA
CDR3aa: CASEQGYSNQPQHF
CDR3nt: TGTGCCAGTGAACAGGGATATAGCAATCAGCCCCAGCATTTT

j_gene: TRBJ2-1
len: 13
v_gene: TRBV6-5
d_gene: TRBD2
abundance: NA
CDR3aa: CASTIAGGYEQFF
CDR3nt: TGTGCCAGCACAATAGCGGGAGGGTACGAGCAGTTCTTC

j_gene: TRBJ2-7
len: 15
v_gene: TRBV14
d_gene: TRBD1
abundance: few
CDR3aa: CASSQAGTGAYEQYF
CDR3nt: TGTGCCAGCAGCCAGGCCGGGACAGGAGCCTACGAGCAGTACTTC

j_gene: TRBJ2-7
len: 14
v_gene: TRBV5-4
d_gene: NA
abundance: NA
CDR3aa: CASSREDRIYEQYF
CDR3nt: TGTGCCAGCAGCAGGGAGGACAGGATATACGAGCAGTACTTC